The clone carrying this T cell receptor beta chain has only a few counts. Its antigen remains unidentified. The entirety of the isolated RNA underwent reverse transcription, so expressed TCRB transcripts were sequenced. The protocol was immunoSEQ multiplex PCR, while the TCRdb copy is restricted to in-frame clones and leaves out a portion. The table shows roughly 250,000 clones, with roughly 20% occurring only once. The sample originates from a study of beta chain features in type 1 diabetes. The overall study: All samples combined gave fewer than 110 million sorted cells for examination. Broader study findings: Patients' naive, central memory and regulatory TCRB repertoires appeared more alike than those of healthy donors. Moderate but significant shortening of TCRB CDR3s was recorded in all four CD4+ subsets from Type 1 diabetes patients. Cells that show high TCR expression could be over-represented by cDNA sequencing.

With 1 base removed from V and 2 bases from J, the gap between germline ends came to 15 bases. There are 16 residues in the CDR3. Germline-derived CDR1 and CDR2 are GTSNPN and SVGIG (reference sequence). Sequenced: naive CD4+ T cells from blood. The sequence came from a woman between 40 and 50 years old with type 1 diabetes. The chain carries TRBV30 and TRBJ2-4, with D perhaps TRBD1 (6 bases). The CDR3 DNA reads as TGTGCCTGGAGTGAAGTTGGACAGAGGCCCAAAAACATTCAGTACTTC. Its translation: CAWSEVGQRPKNIQYF.